This entry lists 32 T cell receptor beta chains sequenced from one sample in a study of T cells in Graves' hyperthyroidism and ophthalmopathy (dated by TCRdb to the late 2010s). The receptor library was made with multiplex PCR. Sequencing was performed on an Illumina HiSeq 2000. Amplification of TCR beta CDR3 regions was carried out from RNA transcripts. The first round of RT-PCR for the TCR CDR3 was performed with the HTBI primer set and the Qiagen OneStep RT-PCR kit. TCRdb reran the public reads through fastp at Q25 and MiXCR, keeping productive beta chains. Each entry merges the rows of one CDR3 protein and shows their most common DNA and genes. The sample contains around 370,000 distinct CDR3 sequences, about a fifth of them found a single time. The ten largest clones add up to 35% to 50% of the sample. Input material: blood. Source of these receptors: a man aged 18 to 29 with Graves' ophthalmopathy.

The chain carries TRBV10-3 and TRBJ2-7, with D unclear. Trimming shortened V by 4 bases and J by 6 bases, and 10 bases separated the two germline ends. The CDR3 has 12 residues. Per the germline V gene, CDR1 is ENHRY and CDR2 is SYGVKD. Here the CDR3 reads CAISVGSGEQYF. CDR3 sequence (DNA): TGTGCCATCAGTGTCGGTAGTGGCGAGCAGTACTTC.

This clonotype was seen at least ten times. The rearrangement uses TRBV6-1 and TRBJ1-1; possible D gene TRBD1, 6 bases. From germline, CDR1 is MNHNS and CDR2 SASEGT. The CDR3 is 16 residues long. Trimming cost V 1 base and J 11 bases, with 23 bases left between them. The CDR3 loop reads CASSEGVKLGHAGAFF. The DNA of the CDR3 is TGTGCCAGCAGTGAAGGGGTTAAGCTGGGACATGCTGGCGCTTTCTTT.

This clonotype was seen ten or more times. The rearrangement links TRBV11-2 to TRBJ1-1; 12 nucleotides agree with TRBD1. This CDR3 has 16 amino acids. After removal of 5 bases from V and 5 bases from J, the junction contained 9 bases not matched to a gene. Germline values: CDR1 SGHAT, CDR2 FQNNGV. CDR3 in amino acids: CASSRGQGAYVTEAFF. The CDR3 DNA is TGTGCCAGCAGCCGGGGACAGGGGGCGTATGTAACTGAAGCTTTCTTT. The full variable domain, completed using reference TRBV11-2 and TRBJ1-1, is EAGVAQSPRYKIIEKRQSVAFWCNPISGHATLYWYQQILGQGPKLLIQFQNNGVVDDSQLPKDRFSAERLKGVDSTLKIQPAKLEDSAVYLCASSRGQGAYVTEAFFGQGTRLTVV.

This clonotype was counted only a few times. The chain employs TRBV4-1 and TRBJ1-5; the D is unclear. The CDR3 contains 16 residues. Germline CDR1 MGHRA, CDR2 YSYEKL. V was shortened by 1 base and J by 0 bases, with 10 bases between the two germline ends. The CDR3 loop reads CASSQVNSYSNQPQHF. In nucleotides, the CDR3 is TGCGCCAGCAGCCAAGTCAATTCTTATAGCAATCAGCCCCAGCATTTT.

This clonotype was seen more than once but under ten times. The rearrangement joins TRBV19 to TRBJ2-7; D possibly corresponds to TRBD1 (5 bases). The CDR3 consists of 14 residues. CDR1 and CDR2 (germline): LNHDA, SQIVND (reference sequence). The V end was cut by 1 base, the J end by 3 bases, with 10 bases between. CDR3 nucleotide sequence: TGTGCCAGTAGTATAGTTGGCAGGGACTACGAGCAGTACTTC. As protein: CASSIVGRDYEQYF.

Comments on this clonotype: A much larger clonotype is one base distant, so this may be a read error. V gene TRBV7-2 combines with J gene TRBJ2-5; the match to TRBD2 covers 11 bases. V shed 3 bases and J 5 bases; nucleotides not matched to a gene: 5. Germline lookup yields CDR1 SGHTA and CDR2 FQGNSA. CDR3 length: 15 residues. CDR3 DNA sequence: TGTGCCAGCAGCTTTTTAGCGGGGGGGAAGGAGACCCAGTACTTC. Translating gives CASSFLAGGKETQYF.

In this sample, this clonotype turned up many times. The chain is built from TRBV6-1 and TRBJ2-5, with TRBD1 matching over 8 bases. J was trimmed by 4 bases and V by 6 bases; bases with no gene match: 10. CDR1 is MNHNS, CDR2 SASEGT, per germline. This CDR3 contains 15 residues. The CDR3 DNA reads TGTGCCAGCAGCCCTATCGACAGGGGAGTAGAGACCCAGTACTTC. Translation: CASSPIDRGVETQYF.

In its sample, this clonotype was seen many times. This chain uses TRBV28 with TRBJ1-2; the D is unclear. The germline V gene encodes CDR1 MDHEN and CDR2 SYDVKM. V lost 5 bases and J 6 bases, leaving 10 bases between the germline ends. This CDR3 has 12 amino acids. CDR3 region: CASSALRDGYTF. The CDR3 DNA is TGTGCCAGCAGTGCCCTCAGAGATGGCTACACCTTC.

Remarks on this clonotype: Germline and junction disagree at one end, which may indicate a read error. The chain links TRBV10-2 to TRBJ2-3; unclear D gene. The germline gives CDR1 WSHSY, CDR2 SAAADI. The CDR3 is made up of 13 amino acids. DNA for the CDR3: TGCGCCAGCAGGGAGTCACTTACAGATACGCAGTATTTT. It specifies CASRESLTDTQYF.

The V and J genes are TRBV6-2 or TRBV6-3 and TRBJ2-3; D is unclear. CDR1 is MNHEY and CDR2 is SVGEGT in the germline V gene. The CDR3 contains 15 residues. The V end lost 0 bases, the J end lost 1 base, and 8 bases lay between the germline ends. The CDR3 nucleotides are TGTGCCAGCAGTTACTCTCCTAGGGGCACAGATACGCAGTATTTT. It translates to CASSYSPRGTDTQYF.

Ten or more counts support this clonotype. J is TRBJ2-1 and V is TRBV29-1; TRBD1 aligns across 7 bases. The V gene's germline CDR1 is SQVTM and CDR2 ANQGSEA. The CDR3 contains 13 residues. J lost 5 bases, V lost 6 bases, and 7 bases had no gene match. CDR3 protein: CSVQEDRDNEQFF. The CDR3 nucleotides read TGCAGCGTCCAAGAAGACAGGGACAATGAGCAGTTCTTC.

This clonotype was seen many times. This chain connects TRBV20-1 to TRBJ1-4; D possibly corresponds to TRBD1 (6 bases). The CDR3 runs to 17 residues. Germline V gene sequence: CDR1 DFQATT, CDR2 SNEGSKA (reference sequence). V was pared by 3 bases and J by 1 base, with 18 bases between. The chain's CDR3 is CSASKVQGIETNEKLFF. The CDR3 nucleotides read TGCAGTGCTAGTAAGGTCCAGGGGATCGAAACTAATGAAAAACTGTTTTTT.

The sample holds many counts of this clonotype. J is TRBJ2-5 and V is TRBV9; D uncertain. This CDR3 is built from 16 residues. V shed 4 bases and J shed 4 bases, with 20 bases lying between them. Germline V gene lookup returns CDR1 SGDLS and CDR2 YYNGEE. CDR3 protein: CASSPTDRALGETQYF. The CDR3 DNA follows: TGTGCCAGCAGCCCGACGGACCGGGCGCTTGGAGAGACCCAGTACTTC.

This clonotype has ten or more counts. The gene calls are TRBV7-8 and TRBJ1-5, with D possibly matching TRBD1 (5 bases). Trimming stripped 3 bases from V and 4 bases from J, with 13 bases between. The CDR3 covers 15 residues. The germline V gene has CDR1 SGHVS and CDR2 FQNEAQ. CDR3 region: CASSFGAVINQPQHF. The CDR3 bases are TGTGCCAGCAGCTTTGGGGCCGTGATAAATCAGCCCCAGCATTTT.

Only a few counts were recorded for this clonotype. The genes are TRBV7-9 and TRBJ2-1; possibly TRBD1 for D (6 bases). The CDR3 has 16 residues. V was pared by 0 bases and J by 4 bases, with 13 bases between. Looked up from germline, CDR1 is SEHNR and CDR2 is FQNEAQ (reference sequence). CDR3 loop: CASSLALGGAYNEQFF. The CDR3 DNA reads as TGTGCCAGCAGCTTAGCCTTAGGGGGAGCATACAATGAGCAGTTCTTC.

In DNA, the CDR3 is TGTGCCAGCACTGGGGATAGCTCCTACGAGCAGTACTTC. Translated, it gives CASTGDSSYEQYF. The chain links TRBV12-3 or TRBV12-4 to TRBJ2-7; D uncertain. V was cut by 7 bases and J by 0 bases, with 10 bases left in between. The CDR3 totals 13 residues.

Remarks on this clonotype: This clone may be a read error of a much larger clone one base away. The chain joins TRBV7-9 to TRBJ2-5, with a tentative D call TRBD2 (5 bases). CDR3 length: 14 residues. Germline CDR1 SEHNR, CDR2 FQNEAQ (reference sequence). The CDR3 is CAGSLDERRETQYF. The CDR3 bases are TGTGCCGGCAGCTTAGATGAGCGGAGAGAGACCCAGTACTTC.

This chain connects TRBV15 to TRBJ2-2; TRBD2 might be the D (6 bases). V was cut by 2 bases and J by 6 bases, with 13 bases left in between. The V gene's germline CDR1 is LNHNV and CDR2 YYDKDF (reference sequence). The CDR3 extends over 15 amino acids. The DNA for the CDR3 is TGTGCCACCAGCAGAAGCCCGGGGGACGCCGGGGAGCTGTTTTTT. Its protein is CATSRSPGDAGELFF.

In this sample, this clonotype turned up a few times. The V call is TRBV10-3, the J call TRBJ1-2; 7 bases match TRBD1. This CDR3 comprises 14 residues. The germline CDR1 and CDR2 sequences are ENHRY and SYGVKD. The J segment lost 3 bases and the V segment lost 6 bases, leaving 7 bases of the junction unmatched. This chain's CDR3 is CAIRGQEPYYGYTF. For the CDR3, the DNA is TGTGCCATCAGAGGACAGGAACCCTACTATGGCTACACCTTC.

This clonotype was detected ten times or more. The chain links TRBV7-2 to TRBJ2-7; 10 bases map to TRBD2. With V trimmed by 4 bases and J by 0 bases, 6 bases remained unmatched. Per germline, CDR1 SGHTA and CDR2 FQGNSA. This CDR3 region has 16 residues. The CDR3 protein is CASSSQTSGYSYEQYF. The CDR3 DNA is TGTGCCAGCAGCTCCCAGACTAGCGGGTACTCCTACGAGCAGTACTTC.

Remarks on this clonotype: The junction shows a germline mismatch at one end, possibly a read error. The chain employs TRBV6-1 and TRBJ1-1; D might be TRBD1 (6 bases). This CDR3 contains 15 residues. CDR1 is MNHNS, CDR2 SASEGT, per germline. The CDR3 reads CASRRWGAGDTGAFF. The CDR3 DNA reads as TGTGCCAGCAGAAGGTGGGGGGCGGGCGACACTGGAGCTTTCTTT.

This clonotype was detected once. The genes are TRBV18 and TRBJ1-6; 7 bases match TRBD1. V was pared by 5 bases and J by 7 bases, with 11 bases of the junction left unmatched. The CDR3 sequence is 16 residues long. The germline CDR1 and CDR2 sequences are KGHSH and LQKENI. The CDR3 DNA reads as TGTGCCAGCTCAGCAACAGGGGCAGGAGAGAATTCACCCCTCCACTTT. Residues: CASSATGAGENSPLHF.

This clonotype was seen many times. This sequence joins TRBV5-5 and TRBJ1-3; 8 bases match TRBD1. After removal of 4 bases from V and 4 bases from J, the junction contained 7 bases not matched to a gene. The CDR3 is 15 residues long. Germline V gene lookup returns CDR1 SGHKS and CDR2 YYEKEE (reference sequence). CDR3 nucleotide sequence: TGTGCCAGCAGCCAGGACAGGGCGACCGGAAACACCATATATTTT. Protein product: CASSQDRATGNTIYF.

With respect to this clonotype: One base away lies a much larger clone, so this may be a sequencing read error. The conserved phenylalanine or tryptophan is not found at the CDR3 terminus, so this likely reflects a read error. The rearrangement uses TRBV20-1 and TRBJ1-1, with TRBD1 as a possible D gene (6 bases). CDR1 and CDR2 from the germline V gene are DFQATT and SNEGSKA (reference sequence). The germline V and J ends were trimmed by 6 bases and 4 bases, with 21 bases remaining between them. CDR3 length equals 15 residues. For the CDR3, the DNA is TGCAGTGCGGGTCGGGGGGGCAGGGTAAGCACTGAAGCTTTCTCT. It codes for CSAGRGGRVSTEAFS.

This clonotype was found once. The chain links TRBV7-3 to TRBJ2-1; 16 bases align to TRBD2. The CDR3 spans 19 residues. The ends lost 2 bases at V and 0 bases at J; junction bases unmatched: 4. Germline assignment: CDR1 SGHTA and CDR2 FQGTGA. CDR3 protein: CASSLSGLAGGNSYNEQFF. In DNA, the CDR3 is TGTGCCAGCAGCTTATCGGGACTAGCGGGGGGGAACTCCTACAATGAGCAGTTCTTC.

Many counts were recorded for this clonotype. The V gene is TRBV28, the J gene TRBJ1-2, with 9 bases matching TRBD1. J was trimmed by 4 bases and V by 6 bases; bases with no gene match: 6. Germline lookup yields CDR1 MDHEN and CDR2 SYDVKM. CDR3 length equals 14 residues. CDR3: CASRDGTGFYGYTF. In nucleotides, the CDR3 is TGTGCCAGCAGGGACGGGACAGGGTTCTATGGCTACACCTTC.

The chain joins TRBV9 to TRBJ2-1; no clear D. In germline, CDR1 is SGDLS, CDR2 YYNGEE. V dropped 0 bases and J dropped 6 bases, with 13 bases sitting between them. The CDR3 contains 15 residues. The CDR3, as DNA: TGTGCCAGCAGCGTAGCTGGCGGAGTTCGCAATGAGCAGTTCTTC. Its translation is CASSVAGGVRNEQFF.

This clonotype has a count of ten or more. This rearrangement joins TRBV14 to TRBJ1-4, with D tentatively TRBD1 (5 bases). Germline V lookup: CDR1 SGHDN, CDR2 FVKESK. The CDR3 runs to 15 residues. Deletions cut 1 base from V and 4 bases from J, with 10 bases between. CDR3 DNA: TGTGCCAGCAGCCAAGGGGGCGGAAGTAATGAAAAACTGTTTTTT. Translated: CASSQGGGSNEKLFF.

There are many counts of this clonotype. The J gene is TRBJ2-1, the V gene TRBV12-3 or TRBV12-4, with 7 positions matching TRBD2. The CDR3 is 13 amino acids. V lost 6 bases, J lost 6 bases, and 5 bases stayed unmatched. The CDR3 is CASRGPGGNEQFF. In DNA form, the CDR3 reads TGTGCCAGCAGGGGGCCGGGGGGCAATGAGCAGTTCTTC.

The chain uses TRBV5-6 and TRBJ1-2; 9 nucleotides agree with TRBD1. This CDR3 has 14 amino acids. CDR1 and CDR2 (germline): SGHDT, YYEEEE. The V gene end was trimmed by 10 bases and the J gene end by 6 bases; junction bases not matched to a gene: 13. The CDR3 coding sequence is TGTGCCGGCACCACTTGGGACAGGGAAAATGGCTACACCTTC. This codes for CAGTTWDRENGYTF.

The chain links TRBV27 to TRBJ2-3; D unclear. Deletions cut 7 bases from V and 2 bases from J, with 13 bases between. Germline CDR1 MNHEY, CDR2 SMNVEV (reference sequence). The CDR3 is 14 amino acids. The CDR3 DNA follows: TGTGCCAGCACCATCCGTTGGGCCACAGATACGCAGTATTTT. Encoded protein: CASTIRWATDTQYF.

This clonotype was seen many times. The rearrangement joins TRBV7-9 to TRBJ1-1; no clear D gene. The germline V gene encodes CDR1 SEHNR and CDR2 FQNEAQ (reference sequence). CDR3 length: 15 amino acids. Trimming cost V 5 bases and J 1 base, with 14 bases left between them. The chain's CDR3 is CASSPRRVENTEAFF. DNA of the CDR3: TGTGCCAGCAGCCCTCGACGGGTTGAGAACACTGAAGCTTTCTTT.